One sample yielded the 18 T cell receptor beta chains listed below, sequenced in a study of blood T cell repertoires in COVID-19. Measured with immunoSEQ multiplex PCR; TCRdb has only the in-frame clones, and not every one. The data show roughly 250,000 clones, about nine tenths seen once. Material for sequencing was peripheral blood. These receptors were collected from a woman in her 30s with COVID-19, enrolled during active disease.

The rearrangement links TRBV4-1 to TRBJ1-2; D possibly corresponds to TRBD1 (6 bases). Between the trimmed V and J ends, which lost 2 bases and 6 bases, there was a span of 19 bases. Germline V gives CDR1 MGHRA, CDR2 YSYEKL. CDR3 length: 16 amino acids. The DNA for the CDR3 is TGCGCCAGCAGCCAAACCCTGAGGGGGGGCGCGCATGGCTACACCTTC. The encoded protein is CASSQTLRGGAHGYTF.

The genes are TRBV2 and TRBJ2-5; 9 bases are shared with TRBD1. The germline V gene has CDR1 SNHLY and CDR2 FYNNEI. The V gene end was trimmed by 2 bases and the J gene end by 5 bases; junction bases not matched to a gene: 3. The CDR3 length is 14 residues. CDR3 sequence: CASSEKGQGETQYF. CDR3 coding DNA: TGTGCCAGCAGTGAAAAAGGACAGGGGGAGACCCAGTACTTC.

The CDR3 is CASTAGMNTEAFF. The CDR3 nucleotides are TGTGCCAGTACGGCAGGGATGAACACTGAAGCTTTCTTT. V gene TRBV11-2 combines with J gene TRBJ1-1, with a weak D call TRBD1 (5 bases). V was pared by 9 bases and J by 0 bases, with 11 bases between. Germline V gives CDR1 SGHAT, CDR2 FQNNGV. This CDR3 contains 13 residues.

The V gene is TRBV15, the J gene TRBJ1-1; D remains unclear. Germline V CDR1 and CDR2: LNHNV, YYDKDF (reference sequence). CDR3 length: 13 amino acids. Trimming left V 4 bases short and J 5 bases short, with 11 bases between. The CDR3 coding sequence is TGTGCCACCAGCACCTGGACTGGGACTGAAGCTTTCTTT. Translated: CATSTWTGTEAFF.

As for this clone: The junction departs from germline at one end; a sequencing error may be responsible. The chain uses TRBV5-4 and TRBJ2-1; 8 bases agree with TRBD2. This CDR3 region has 14 residues. The germline gives CDR1 SGHNT, CDR2 YYREEE (reference sequence). For the CDR3, the DNA is TGTGCCAGCAGCTTCCGCGGGGGGAACAATGGGCAGTTCTTC. It translates to CASSFRGGNNGQFF.

V is TRBV20-1 and J is TRBJ2-7, with D perhaps TRBD1 (6 bases). Trimming removed 3 bases at V and 5 bases at J, with 17 bases between. There are 14 residues in the CDR3. Per the germline V gene, CDR1 is DFQATT and CDR2 is SNEGSKA (reference sequence). Here the CDR3 DNA reads TGCAGTGCTAGTGAGAGACTACAGGGCCACGAGCAGTACTTC. It translates to CSASERLQGHEQYF.

This chain joins TRBV6-1 and TRBJ2-7, with a weak D call TRBD1 (5 bases). Germline CDR1 and CDR2: MNHNS and SASEGT. There are 14 residues in the CDR3. V was trimmed by 1 base and J by 3 bases, leaving 10 bases between them. The CDR3 reads CASSEGGFVYEQYF. In DNA form, the CDR3 reads TGTGCCAGCAGTGAAGGGGGCTTCGTCTACGAGCAGTACTTC.

V usage is TRBV9 and J usage is TRBJ2-7, with D unclear. Trimming stripped 4 bases from V and 5 bases from J, with 16 bases between. CDR3 length: 14 residues. CDR1 SGDLS and CDR2 YYNGEE come from the germline V gene. CDR3 protein: CASSPLGLGNEQYF. The CDR3 nucleotides are TGTGCCAGCAGCCCCCTTGGGCTGGGTAACGAGCAGTACTTC. The full variable domain, rest sourced from reference TRBV9 and TRBJ2-7, is DSGVTQTPKHLITATGQRVTLRCSPRSGDLSVYWYQQSLDQGLQFLIQYYNGEERAKGNILERFSAQQFPDLHSELNLSSLELGDSALYFCASSPLGLGNEQYFGPGTRLTVT.

The V call is TRBV27, the J call TRBJ1-1, with a tentative D call TRBD1 (6 bases). Germline-derived CDR1 and CDR2 are MNHEY and SMNVEV (reference sequence). V lost 6 bases and J 2 bases, leaving 25 bases between the germline ends. The CDR3 loop spans 18 amino acids. This CDR3 is CASRGRRDVGGHNTEAFF. CDR3 nucleotide sequence: TGTGCCAGCAGGGGCCGGAGAGACGTGGGGGGGCACAACACTGAAGCTTTCTTT.

The chain carries TRBV6-5 and TRBJ2-5, with a weak D call TRBD2 (7 bases). CDR1 is MNHEY and CDR2 is SVGAGI in the germline V gene. Trimming took off 7 bases at V and 5 bases at J, with 14 bases between the two ends. The CDR3 is made up of 13 amino acids. The chain's CDR3 is CASMGGAGETQYF. The CDR3 nucleotides read TGTGCCAGCATGGGGGGGGCGGGTGAGACCCAGTACTTC.

This clone was observed a few times. The chain uses TRBV5-1 and TRBJ2-4; maybe TRBD1 (6 bases). The CDR3 spans 14 residues. V was trimmed by 4 bases and J by 7 bases, leaving 15 bases between them. Per germline, CDR1 SGHRS and CDR2 YFSETQ. The CDR3 DNA sequence: TGCGCCAGCAGCGGGCCTGGACAGTCCAACATTCAGTACTTC. It is translated as CASSGPGQSNIQYF.

V is TRBV14 and J is TRBJ1-2; 9 bases agree with TRBD1. The CDR3 extends over 15 amino acids. V lost 2 bases and J lost 6; bases outside the gene matches: 7. The germline V gene encodes CDR1 SGHDN and CDR2 FVKESK. Here the CDR3 DNA reads TGTGCCAGCAGCCAATCGGGACAGGGATGGAATGGCTACACCTTC. Amino acids: CASSQSGQGWNGYTF.

J is TRBJ1-6 and V is TRBV7-9, with D unresolved. Germline loops: CDR1 SEHNR, CDR2 FQNEAQ (reference sequence). This CDR3 is 14 amino acids long. V was pared by 1 base and J by 3 bases, with 4 bases between. In nucleotides, the CDR3 is TGTGCCAGCAGCTTAGATATCTATAATTCACCCCTCCACTTT. This translates into CASSLDIYNSPLHF. The whole variable domain, remainder taken from reference TRBV7-9 and TRBJ1-6, is DTGVSQNPRHKITKRGQNVTFRCDPISEHNRLYWYRQTLGQGPEFLTYFQNEAQLEKSRLLSDRFSAERPKGSFSTLEIQRTEQGDSAMYLCASSLDIYNSPLHFGNGTRLTVT.

The V call is TRBV11-2, the J call TRBJ1-2; 8 bases fit TRBD1. After removal of 4 bases from V and 8 bases from J, the junction contained 15 bases not matched to a gene. The CDR3 extends over 16 amino acids. CDR1 SGHAT and CDR2 FQNNGV come from the germline V gene. The CDR3 here is CASSSGVAGGIMGYTF. CDR3 nucleotides: TGTGCCAGCAGCTCCGGCGTCGCAGGGGGCATTATGGGCTACACCTTC.

This chain uses TRBV5-1 with TRBJ1-3, with 7 bases fitting TRBD1. V lost 5 bases, J lost 0 bases, and 8 bases stayed unmatched. The CDR3 sequence is 16 residues long. Looked up from germline, CDR1 is SGHRS and CDR2 is YFSETQ. The CDR3 region is CASRRDSQYSGNTIYF. The CDR3 nucleotides are TGCGCCAGCAGGCGGGACAGTCAGTACTCTGGAAACACCATATATTTT.

The chain couples TRBV20-1 to TRBJ1-1; no reliable D call. Between the trimmed V and J ends, which lost 3 bases and 2 bases, there was a span of 16 bases. The CDR3 has 15 amino acids. Germline V gene data show CDR1 as DFQATT and CDR2 as SNEGSKA (reference sequence). The CDR3 nucleotides read TGCAGTGCTAGTCGCGGGGTGGGGTACAACACTGAAGCTTTCTTT. The encoded protein is CSASRGVGYNTEAFF.

V and J are TRBV11-2 and TRBJ1-1; tentative D call: TRBD1 (6 bases). Looked up from germline, CDR1 is SGHAT and CDR2 is FQNNGV. With 5 bases removed from V and 7 bases from J, the gap between germline ends came to 14 bases. The length of the CDR3 is 13 residues. The chain's CDR3 is CASSLPGQLEAFF. DNA of the CDR3: TGTGCCAGCAGCCTTCCTGGACAGCTTGAAGCTTTCTTT.

This rearrangement joins TRBV5-4 to TRBJ1-2, with 10 bases lining up with TRBD1. This CDR3 region has 14 residues. Germline lookup yields CDR1 SGHNT and CDR2 YYREEE (reference sequence). Trimming cost V 2 bases and J 5 bases; bases outside gene matches: 3. Here the CDR3 reads CASSFDRGLYGYTF. Written as DNA, the CDR3 is TGTGCCAGCAGCTTTGACAGGGGGCTGTATGGCTACACCTTC.